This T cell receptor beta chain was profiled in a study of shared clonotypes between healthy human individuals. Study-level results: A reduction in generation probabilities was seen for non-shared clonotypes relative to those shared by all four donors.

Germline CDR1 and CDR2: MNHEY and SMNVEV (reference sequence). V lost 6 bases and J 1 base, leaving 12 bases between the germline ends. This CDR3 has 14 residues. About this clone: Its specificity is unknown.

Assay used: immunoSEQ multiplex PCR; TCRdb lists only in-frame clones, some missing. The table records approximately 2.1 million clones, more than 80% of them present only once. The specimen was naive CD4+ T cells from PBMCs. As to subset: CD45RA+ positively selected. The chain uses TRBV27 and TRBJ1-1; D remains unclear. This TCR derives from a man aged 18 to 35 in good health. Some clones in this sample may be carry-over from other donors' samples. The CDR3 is CASSTLDGNTEAFF. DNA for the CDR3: TGTGCCAGCAGCACCCTGGACGGGAACACTGAAGCTTTCTTT.